This record concerns one TCR beta chain sequence. V was clipped by 5 bases and J by 6 bases, with 16 bases between them. This CDR3 has 14 residues. From germline, CDR1 is SGHAT and CDR2 FQNNGV. This entry is derived from a study of early T cells in non-severe SARS-CoV-2 infection. TCRdb processed the 5' RACE reads anew with MiXCR; each CDR3 protein has one entry. The sample holds 45,000 to 60,000 distinct CDR3 sequences, more than 7% seen once. The sequence came from an adult who was a healthcare worker with PCR-confirmed SARS-CoV-2 infection or an uninfected control (not recorded which). Sequencing was performed on whole blood. The chain employs TRBV11-2 and TRBJ1-2; possibly TRBD1 for D (5 bases). Here the CDR3 reads CASSAQDQGNGYTF. For the CDR3, the DNA is TGTGCCAGCAGCGCGCAGGACCAGGGTAATGGCTACACCTTC.